This entry features one TCR beta chain sequence. The antigen remains undetermined. A multiplex PCR was run with 60 Vbeta primers and 13 Jbeta primers. Generated by immunoSEQ multiplex PCR, the TCRdb table keeps only in-frame clones and is missing some. The repertoire holds roughly 160,000 clones, with about four fifths as singletons. This sample is part of a study of cytomegalovirus exposure and HLA in healthy donors. The wider study: Inside one of the first data releases sat about 85 million unique TCRs taken from HLA-typed donors.

Whole-study results and caveats: A later analysis showed that HLA-associated TCR beta chains had undergone more clonal expansion than equally common others. Researchers counted 164 TCR beta chains as cytomegalovirus-associated.

The material sequenced was PBMCs. This TCR derives from a man aged 30 to 45 in good health and CMV-seronegative.

CDR3 nucleotides: TGCGCCAGCAGCTTGGGACAGTTGCATCGAAATTCACCCCTCCACTTT. Amino acids: CASSLGQLHRNSPLHF. The V gene is TRBV5-1, the J gene TRBJ1-6; maybe TRBD1 (5 bases). Per germline, CDR1 SGHRS and CDR2 YFSETQ. V lost 0 bases and J 7 bases, leaving 14 bases between the germline ends. This CDR3 is 16 amino acids long.